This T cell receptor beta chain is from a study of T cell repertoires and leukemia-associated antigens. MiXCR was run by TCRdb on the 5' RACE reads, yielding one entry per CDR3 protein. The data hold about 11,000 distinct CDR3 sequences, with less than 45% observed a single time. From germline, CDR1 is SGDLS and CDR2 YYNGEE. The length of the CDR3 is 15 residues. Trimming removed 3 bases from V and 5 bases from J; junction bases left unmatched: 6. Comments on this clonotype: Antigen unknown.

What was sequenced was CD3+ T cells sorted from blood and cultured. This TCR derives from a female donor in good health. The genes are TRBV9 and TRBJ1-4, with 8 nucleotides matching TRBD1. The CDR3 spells CASSATGAENEKLFF. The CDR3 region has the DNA TGTGCCAGCAGCGCGACAGGGGCAGAGAATGAAAAACTGTTTTTT.